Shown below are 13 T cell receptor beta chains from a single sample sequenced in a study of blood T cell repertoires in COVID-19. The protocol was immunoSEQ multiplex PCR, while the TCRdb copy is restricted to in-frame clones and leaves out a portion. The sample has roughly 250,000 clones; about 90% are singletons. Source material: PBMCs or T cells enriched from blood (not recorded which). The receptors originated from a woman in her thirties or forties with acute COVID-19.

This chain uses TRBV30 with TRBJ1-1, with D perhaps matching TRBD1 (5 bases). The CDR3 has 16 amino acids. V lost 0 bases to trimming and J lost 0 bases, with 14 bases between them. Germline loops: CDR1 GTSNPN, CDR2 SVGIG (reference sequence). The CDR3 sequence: CAWSVRAGRMNTEAFF. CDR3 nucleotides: TGTGCCTGGAGTGTACGGGCAGGGCGGATGAACACTGAAGCTTTCTTT. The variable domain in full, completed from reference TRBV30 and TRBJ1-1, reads SQTIHQWPATLVQPVGSPLSLECTVEGTSNPNLYWYRQAAGRGLQLLFYSVGIGQISSEVPQNLSASRPQDRQFILSSKKLLLSDSGFYLCAWSVRAGRMNTEAFFGQGTRLTVV.

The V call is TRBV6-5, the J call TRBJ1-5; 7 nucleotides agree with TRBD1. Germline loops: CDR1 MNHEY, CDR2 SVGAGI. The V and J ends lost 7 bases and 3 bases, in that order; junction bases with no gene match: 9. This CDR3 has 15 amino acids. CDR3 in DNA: TGTGCCAGCAAAATTGACAGGGCCACCAATCAGCCCCAGCATTTT. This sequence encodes CASKIDRATNQPQHF.

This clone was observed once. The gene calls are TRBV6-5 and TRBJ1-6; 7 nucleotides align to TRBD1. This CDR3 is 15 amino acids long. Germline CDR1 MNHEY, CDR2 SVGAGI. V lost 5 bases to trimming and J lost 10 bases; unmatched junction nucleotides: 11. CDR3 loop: CASSPPGTVGSPLHF. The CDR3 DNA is TGTGCCAGCAGTCCGCCAGGGACAGTGGGCTCACCCCTCCACTTT.

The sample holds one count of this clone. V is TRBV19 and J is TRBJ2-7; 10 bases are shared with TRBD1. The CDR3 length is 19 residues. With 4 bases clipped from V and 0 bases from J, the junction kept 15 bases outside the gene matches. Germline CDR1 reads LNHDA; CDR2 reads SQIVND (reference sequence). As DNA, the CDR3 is TGTGCCAGTAGTAAAAAAAGGACAGGGGGTACATTAGTCTCCTACGAGCAGTACTTC. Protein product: CASSKKRTGGTLVSYEQYF.

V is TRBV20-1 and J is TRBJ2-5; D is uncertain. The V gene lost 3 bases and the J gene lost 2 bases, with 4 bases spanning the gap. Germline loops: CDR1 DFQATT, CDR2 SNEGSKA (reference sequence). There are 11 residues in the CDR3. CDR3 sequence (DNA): TGCAGTGCTAGTCATCAAGAGACCCAGTACTTC. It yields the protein CSASHQETQYF.

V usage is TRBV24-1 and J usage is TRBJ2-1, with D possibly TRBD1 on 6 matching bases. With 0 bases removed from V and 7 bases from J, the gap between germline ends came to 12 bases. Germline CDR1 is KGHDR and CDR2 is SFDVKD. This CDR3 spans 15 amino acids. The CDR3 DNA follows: TGTGCCACCAGTGATTTGGACAGGCCCATGAATGAGCAGTTCTTC. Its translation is CATSDLDRPMNEQFF.

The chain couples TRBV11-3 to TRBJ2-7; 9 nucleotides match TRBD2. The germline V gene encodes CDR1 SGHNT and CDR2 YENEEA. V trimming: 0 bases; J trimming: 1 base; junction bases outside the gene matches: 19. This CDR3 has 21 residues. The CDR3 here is CASSLEVLGFLAGRRSYEQYF. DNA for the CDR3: TGTGCCAGCAGCTTAGAGGTTCTTGGCTTCCTAGCGGGAAGGAGGTCCTACGAGCAGTACTTC.

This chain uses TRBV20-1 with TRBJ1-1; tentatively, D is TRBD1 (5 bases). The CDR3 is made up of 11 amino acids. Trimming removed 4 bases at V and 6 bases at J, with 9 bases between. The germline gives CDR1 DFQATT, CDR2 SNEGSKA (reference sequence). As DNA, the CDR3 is TGCAGTGCTACACAGGTGGCTGAAGCTTTCTTT. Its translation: CSATQVAEAFF.

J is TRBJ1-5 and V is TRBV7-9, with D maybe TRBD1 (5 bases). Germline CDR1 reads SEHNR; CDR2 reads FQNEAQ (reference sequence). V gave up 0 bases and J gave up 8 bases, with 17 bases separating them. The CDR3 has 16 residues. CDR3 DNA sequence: TGTGCCAGCAGCTTAGCGCTGGGAGGGGTTGGTGAGCCCCAGCATTTT. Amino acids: CASSLALGGVGEPQHF.

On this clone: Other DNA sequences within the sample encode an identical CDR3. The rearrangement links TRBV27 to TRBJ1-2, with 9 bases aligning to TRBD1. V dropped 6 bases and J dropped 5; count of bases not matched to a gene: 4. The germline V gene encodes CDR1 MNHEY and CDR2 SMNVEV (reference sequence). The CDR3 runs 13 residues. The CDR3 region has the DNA TGTGCCAGCAGACGGGACAGGGTTTATGGCTACACCTTC. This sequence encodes CASRRDRVYGYTF.

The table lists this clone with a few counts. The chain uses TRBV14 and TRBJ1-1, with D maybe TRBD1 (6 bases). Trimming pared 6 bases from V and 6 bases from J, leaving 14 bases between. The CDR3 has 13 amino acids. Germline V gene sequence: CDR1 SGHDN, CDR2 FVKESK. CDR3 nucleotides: TGTGCCAGCAGTCTCACAGGGCTCTCTGAAGCTTTCTTT. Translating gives CASSLTGLSEAFF.

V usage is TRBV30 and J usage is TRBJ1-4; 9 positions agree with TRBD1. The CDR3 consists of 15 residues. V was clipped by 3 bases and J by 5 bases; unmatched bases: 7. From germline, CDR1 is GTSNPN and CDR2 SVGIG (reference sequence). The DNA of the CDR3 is TGTGCCTGGAGACCCCTTGACAGGGGGAATGAAAAACTGTTTTTT. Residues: CAWRPLDRGNEKLFF.

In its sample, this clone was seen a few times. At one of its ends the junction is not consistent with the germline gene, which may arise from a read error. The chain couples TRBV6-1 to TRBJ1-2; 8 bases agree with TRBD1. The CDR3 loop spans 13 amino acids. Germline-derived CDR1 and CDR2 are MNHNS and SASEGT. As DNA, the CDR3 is TGTGCCAGCAGAGAAGGACAGGGAGATGGCTACACCTTC. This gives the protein CASREGQGDGYTF.